The clone carrying this TCR beta chain has only a few counts. Antigen specificity is unknown. Unique molecular identifiers tagged individual cDNA molecules. One entry per CDR3 protein, called by TCRdb with MiXCR from the 5' RACE reads. The sample has approximately 58,000 distinct CDR3 sequences, roughly 6.5% seen once. This CDR3 is built from 16 residues. Germline CDR1 and CDR2: SNHLY and FYNNEI. Trimming shortened V by 1 base and J by 3 bases, and 15 bases separated the two germline ends. The data derive from a study of early T cells in non-severe SARS-CoV-2 infection. Study-wide background: Sequencing of unsorted whole blood was done on bulk RNA, leaving chains unpaired.

Broader study findings: Matches to VDJdb favored anti-spike CD8 responses and missed private and CD4 specificities.

The V call is TRBV2, the J call TRBJ1-1; TRBD1 is a possible D gene (6 bases). Source material: whole blood. The receptor's source is an adult who was a healthcare worker with PCR-confirmed SARS-CoV-2 infection or an uninfected control (not recorded which). The CDR3 DNA reads TGTGCCAGCAGTGAAGGGGACATTCTGAGCTACACTGAAGCTTTCTTT. It yields the protein CASSEGDILSYTEAFF.